One sample yielded the 2 T cell receptor beta chains listed below, sequenced in a study of Tregs in tolerant kidney transplant recipients. The table came from immunoSEQ multiplex PCR; TCRdb's copy has only in-frame clones and leaves some out. Here the sample spans tens of thousands of clones, 80% to 95% being singletons. Sequences were derived from CD4+ T cells from blood, sampled before the transplant. The source is a human donor who received a combined kidney and bone marrow transplant.

Only a few counts were recorded for this clone. The chain joins TRBV7-9 to TRBJ2-7; D remains ambiguous. This CDR3 is built from 14 residues. The V end was cut by 3 bases, the J end by 2 bases, with 11 bases between. Germline CDR1 reads SEHNR; CDR2 reads FQNEAQ (reference sequence). CDR3 protein: CASSFLSRAYEQYF. CDR3 bases: TGTGCCAGCAGCTTTTTATCCCGGGCCTACGAGCAGTACTTC.

The V call is TRBV7-2, the J call TRBJ2-5, with D unclear. The J call may be in error: the DNA end matches TRBJ2-7 better. The CDR3 sequence is 11 residues long. In germline, CDR1 is SGHTA, CDR2 FQGNSA. CDR3: CASSRMYEQYF. The CDR3 nucleotides are TGTGCCAGCAGCCGTATGTACGAGCAGTACTTC.